This TCR beta chain stems from a study of T cells in Graves' hyperthyroidism and ophthalmopathy (dated by TCRdb to the late 2010s). A note on the overall study: Peripheral blood was sampled at the time of initial diagnosis, prior to any treatment. Prospective prediction of ophthalmopathy was tested in an independent validation cohort of 18 to 20 hyperthyroidism patients and some 17 patients who later progressed to ophthalmopathy. The 100 or so discovery patients were randomly split 7:3 into training and test sets. TCR Vbeta CDR3 sequencing of 140 or so peripheral blood samples (43 ophthalmopathy, about 74 hyperthyroidism and roughly 17 progressor patients) is reported in the paper. In about 6 Graves' hyperthyroidism patients, the study also compared T-cell repertoires from thyroid tissue with T-cell repertoires from blood. Following sampling, methimazole starting at 30 mg daily was given to hyperthyroidism patients, and high-dose intravenous methylprednisolone was given to ophthalmopathy patients. To identify TCR V-J signatures that set the groups apart, the researchers used a discovery cohort of more than 95 patients, made up of roughly 40 with Graves' ophthalmopathy and 57 with stable Graves' hyperthyroidism. Results and caveats for the whole study, not just this receptor: Most expanded thyroid clonotypes (frequency above 0.001) were also detected in blood, suggesting blood repertoires may reflect thyroid immune responses. In validation, the model predicted progression to ophthalmopathy a median of about 5.9 months before onset, with approximately 68% sensitivity and about 75% specificity. Sample size was not statistically predetermined, and blinding of investigators to group allocation was not performed. A model built on a 13 V-J signature distinguished ophthalmopathy from stable hyperthyroidism, reaching 85% to 90% sensitivity and under 84% specificity in cross-validation and 80%/75% in testing.

Stable Graves' hyperthyroidism was defined as no progression to ophthalmopathy during 18 months of follow-up. Hyperthyroidism patients were newly diagnosed, with disease duration under 2 months, and aged 18 to 65 years. Exclusion was applied to patients with uncontrolled infections, other autoimmune diseases, pregnancy or lactation. Diagnoses relied on clinical symptoms, serum thyroxine and TRAb, thyroid ultrasound and orbital computed tomography. PBMCs were isolated from about 9 ml of fresh peripheral blood by Ficoll-Paque density gradient centrifugation. Total RNA was extracted with Trizol reagent, and quality was checked on an Agilent 2100 Bioanalyzer. Ten or more counts support this clonotype. Its antigen has not been determined. No base qualities exist here, and no much larger clone lies one base off it. Amplification of TCR beta CDR3 regions was carried out from RNA transcripts. A first-round RT-PCR of the TCR CDR3 used the HTBI primer set with the Qiagen OneStep RT-PCR kit. The libraries were constructed in a second round of multiplex PCR and then size-selected and purified. Paired-end sequencing of the libraries was performed with 100 bp reads on an Illumina HiSeq2000. Under the source paper's analysis protocol: SOAPnuke was used to process the raw data, throwing out any read that contained adapters or uncalled bases, had a mean Phred below 15, or lacked an exact constant-primer or identifier match. COPE v1.2.5 was used to merge the high-quality paired reads, and each unique nucleotide sequence was defined as a clonotype. MiTCR v1.1 was used to align the clonotypes against IMGT TRBV, TRBD and TRBJ reference segments. Analysis was restricted to V-J combinations with a frequency above 0.0001, which covered about 99% of repertoires. A TCS score was defined as the ratio of F50 (clonal expansion) to E x V (chaos), with BLOSUM62-based TCRdist applied between CDR3 peptides within each V-J. Welch's t-statistics and random forest reduced roughly 540 V-J features to 13, which were used in a naive Bayes classifier (R e1071). Through fastp at Q25 and MiXCR, TCRdb rebuilt clones from the public reads, retaining in-frame beta chains. Entries are consolidated by CDR3 protein sequence, retaining the most common genes and DNA. For this entry, the V and J calls and clone size follow TCRdb and not the study's own pipeline. The sample table records a few hundred thousand distinct CDR3 sequences; roughly 14% of these occur just once. The ten largest clonotypes hold 7.3% of the sample.

The germline V end is reduced by 6 bases and the J end by 2 bases; junction bases left unmatched: 3. The germline V gene (reference sequence) gives CDR1 as DFQATT and CDR2 as SNEGSKA. From cysteine to phenylalanine, the CDR3 is 13 amino acids long. The read is trimmed to its CDR3 DNA, 39 bases read in frame from base 1. This TCR derives from a woman in her 30s with Graves' hyperthyroidism. This chain joins TRBV20-1 to TRBJ2-7; the junction holds 11 bases that match TRBD2. Source material: blood. The sequenced DNA is TGCAGTGCCATTAGCGGGAGGGCCTACGAGCAGTACTTC. Translation gives CSAISGRAYEQYF.